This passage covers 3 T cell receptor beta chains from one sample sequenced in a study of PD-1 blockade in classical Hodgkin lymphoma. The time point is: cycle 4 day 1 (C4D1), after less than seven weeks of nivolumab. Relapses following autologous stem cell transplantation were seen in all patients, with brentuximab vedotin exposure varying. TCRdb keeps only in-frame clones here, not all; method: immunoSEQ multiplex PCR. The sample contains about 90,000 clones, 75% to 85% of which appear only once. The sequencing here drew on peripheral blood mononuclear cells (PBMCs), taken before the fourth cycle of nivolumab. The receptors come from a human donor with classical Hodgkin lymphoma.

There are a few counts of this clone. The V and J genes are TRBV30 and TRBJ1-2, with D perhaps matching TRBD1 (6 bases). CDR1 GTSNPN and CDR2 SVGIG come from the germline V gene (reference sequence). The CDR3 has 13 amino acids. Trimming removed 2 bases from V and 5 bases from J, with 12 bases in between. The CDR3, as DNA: TGTGCCTGGAGTTTACAGGGCATATATGGCTACACCTTC. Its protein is CAWSLQGIYGYTF.

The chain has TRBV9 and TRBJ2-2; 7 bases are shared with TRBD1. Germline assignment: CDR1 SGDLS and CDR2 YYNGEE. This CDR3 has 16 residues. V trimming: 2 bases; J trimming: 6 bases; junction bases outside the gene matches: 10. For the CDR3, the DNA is TGTGCCAGCAGCGTTAAAGTGGCAGGGGGTGCCGGGGAGCTGTTTTTT. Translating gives CASSVKVAGGAGELFF.

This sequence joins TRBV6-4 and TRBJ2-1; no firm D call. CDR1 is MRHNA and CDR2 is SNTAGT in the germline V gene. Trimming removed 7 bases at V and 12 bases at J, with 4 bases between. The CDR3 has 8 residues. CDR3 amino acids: CASTLQFF. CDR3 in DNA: TGTGCCAGCACCCTGCAGTTCTTC.